This T cell receptor (beta chain) was documented in a study of molecular identifiers for immune sequencing clone quantification. Study-level background: Replicate RNA came from about 20,000 or 100,000 naive CD8 cells and was split five ways, and four parts were sequenced. The study's findings and limits: Barcodes shared by identical TCR molecules could lead to underestimated sizes of highly expanded clones. Jurkat TCR RNA from one cell was spiked into roughly 1 million naive cells, and it was reportedly detectable there.

This clonotype was recorded many times. Antigen specificity is unknown. TCRdb processed the PCR reads anew with MiXCR; each CDR3 protein has one entry. The table includes roughly 40,000 distinct CDR3 sequences, less than 20% detected once. CDR1 SEHNR and CDR2 FQNEAQ come from the germline V gene (reference sequence). The trim removed 5 bases at V and 3 bases at J, leaving 6 bases unmatched. This CDR3 is 15 amino acids long. The V gene is TRBV7-9, the J gene TRBJ2-2; 7 bases agree with TRBD2. This clonotype was sampled from a human donor in good health. Some libraries in this study had Jurkat cell RNA spiked in. The sample was naive CD8+ T cells from blood, with Jurkat cell RNA spiked in. Regarding subset: FACS-sorted CD8+CD4-CCR7+CD45RA+ naive T cells. The DNA of the CDR3 is TGTGCCAGCAGCGGGCTAGCGGAGTACACCGGGGAGCTGTTTTTT. It translates to CASSGLAEYTGELFF. The variable domain in full, completed from reference TRBV7-9 and TRBJ2-2, reads DTGVSQNPRHKITKRGQNVTFRCDPISEHNRLYWYRQTLGQGPEFLTYFQNEAQLEKSRLLSDRFSAERPKGSFSTLEIQRTEQGDSAMYLCASSGLAEYTGELFFGEGSRLTVL.